The clone carrying this T cell receptor (beta chain) was observed a handful of times. Its antigen is as yet unknown. The sample is drawn from a study of post-analysis software for immune sequencing data. Study findings and constraints: Four to six TRBV segments (TRBV5-6, TRBV5-1 and TRBV20-1 among them) occurred more frequently in patients than in controls. Multiple sclerosis patients showed significantly lower normalized Chao1 diversity than controls did.

Unique-molecular-identifier-tagged TCR beta cDNA libraries were used. MiXCR, run by TCRdb on the PCR reads, gives a single entry per CDR3 protein. The sample has 700,000 to 800,000 distinct CDR3 sequences, 25% to 30% seen once. Looked up from germline, CDR1 is SGDLS and CDR2 is YYNGEE. The CDR3 covers 15 residues. The V segment lost 3 bases and the J segment 7 bases; nucleotides outside the gene matches: 7. The chain recombines TRBV9 with TRBJ2-1; TRBD2 agrees at 10 bases. Sequencing was done on a sample of blood. The sequence derives from a girl under 18 with multiple sclerosis. In DNA, the CDR3 is TGTGCCAGCAGCGCTAGCGGGAGAACGGAAAATGAGCAGTTCTTC. Protein sequence: CASSASGRTENEQFF.